Each of the 3 T cell receptor beta chains below was sequenced from the same sample in a study of early T cells in non-severe SARS-CoV-2 infection (dated by TCRdb to the early 2020s). Library generation was performed with 5' RACE. The sequencer listed for this sample is NextSeq 500. The public reads were reanalyzed by TCRdb: fastp trimming at Q25, MiXCR alignment, in-frame beta chains only. Every entry covers one CDR3 protein and lists the most common genes and DNA from its rows. Recorded for this sample are 55,000 to 80,000 distinct CDR3 sequences; around 12% of them occurred a single time. Approximately 1.3% of the sample is held by the ten biggest clonotypes. The specimen comprised whole blood, sampled at baseline. The receptors here all came from an adult who was a healthcare worker with PCR-confirmed SARS-CoV-2 infection or an uninfected control (not recorded which).

Only a few counts were recorded for this clonotype. V and J are TRBV11-2 and TRBJ2-2; a possible D gene is TRBD1 (6 bases). The CDR3 runs 18 residues. Germline V gene lookup returns CDR1 SGHAT and CDR2 FQNNGV. V was clipped by 6 bases and J by 0 bases, with 20 bases between them. The DNA of the CDR3 is TGTGCCAGCAGGCGCTACTTTGCTGGGACAACGAACACCGGGGAGCTGTTTTTT. This translates into CASRRYFAGTTNTGELFF.

This clonotype came up a few times. The chain has TRBV5-6 and TRBJ2-7; TRBD1 matches 9 bases. The CDR3 contains 13 residues. Looked up from germline, CDR1 is SGHDT and CDR2 is YYEEEE. V lost 4 bases to trimming and J lost 7 bases; unmatched junction nucleotides: 6. The CDR3 loop reads CASSMGTGPEQYF. The CDR3 nucleotides read TGTGCCAGCAGCATGGGGACAGGGCCTGAGCAGTACTTC.

CDR3 bases: TGTGCCACCAGTGATTTGCGGGGAGATACGCAGTATTTT. This encodes CATSDLRGDTQYF. The V and J genes are TRBV24-1 and TRBJ2-3; D perhaps matches TRBD2 (5 bases). The length of the CDR3 is 13 residues. V dropped 0 bases and J dropped 5 bases, with 5 bases sitting between them. The germline gives CDR1 KGHDR, CDR2 SFDVKD.